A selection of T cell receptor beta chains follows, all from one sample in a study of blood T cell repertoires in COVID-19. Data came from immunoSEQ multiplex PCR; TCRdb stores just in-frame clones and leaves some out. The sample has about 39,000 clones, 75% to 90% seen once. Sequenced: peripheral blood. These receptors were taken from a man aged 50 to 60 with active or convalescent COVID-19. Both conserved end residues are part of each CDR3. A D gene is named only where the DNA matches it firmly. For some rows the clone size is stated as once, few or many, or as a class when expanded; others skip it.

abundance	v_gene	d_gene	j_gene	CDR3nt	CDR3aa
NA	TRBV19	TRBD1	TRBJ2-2	TGTGCCAGTAGTCATATGAGGGGACAGGGGTCAACCGGGGAGCTGTTTTTT	CASSHMRGQGSTGELFF
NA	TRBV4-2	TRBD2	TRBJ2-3	TGTGCCAGCAGCCAAGAGGCACGGGGGGGGTTCACAGATACGCAGTATTTT	CASSQEARGGFTDTQYF
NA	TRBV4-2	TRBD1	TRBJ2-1	TGTGCCAGCAGCCAACAACCCGTTGACAGGGGGTTAAAGAATGAGCAGTTCTTC	CASSQQPVDRGLKNEQFF
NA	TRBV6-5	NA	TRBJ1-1	TGTGCCAGCAGTTACTCGGGCAGTGAAGCTTTCTTT	CASSYSGSEAFF
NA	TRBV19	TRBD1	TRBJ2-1	TGTGCCAGTAGCCCTGACAGGGGCTCCTACAATGAGCAGTTCTTC	CASSPDRGSYNEQFF
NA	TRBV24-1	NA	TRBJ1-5	TGTGCCACCAGTGGGGAGGGCAATCAGCCCCAGCATTTT	CATSGEGNQPQHF
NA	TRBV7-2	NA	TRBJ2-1	TGTGCCAGCAGCTTAGCGGTTTCCATGGGAGGAGATGGTGAGCAGTTCTTC	CASSLAVSMGGDGEQFF
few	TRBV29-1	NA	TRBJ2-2	TGCAGCGCCCATGGGACTTCGAACACCGGGGAGCTGTTTTTT	CSAHGTSNTGELFF
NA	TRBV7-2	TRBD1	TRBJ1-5	TGTGCCAGCAGCTTAGCTGGGACAGGGGTACAGCCCCAGCATTTT	CASSLAGTGVQPQHF
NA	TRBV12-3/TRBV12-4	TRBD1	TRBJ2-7	TGTGCCAGCAGGCATACAGGGGGTCACGAGCAGTACTTC	CASRHTGGHEQYF
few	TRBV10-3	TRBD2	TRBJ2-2	TGTGCCATCAGTGTGGCGGGAGGGCTCACCGGGGAGCTGTTTTTT	CAISVAGGLTGELFF
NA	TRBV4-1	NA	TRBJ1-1	TGCGCCAGCAGCCCCCTAGGCGGAGGTGAAGCTTTCTTT	CASSPLGGGEAFF
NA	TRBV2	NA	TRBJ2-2	TGTGCCAGCAGTTCACCGGGACACAACACCGGGGAGCTGTTTTTT	CASSSPGHNTGELFF
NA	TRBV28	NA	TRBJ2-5	TGTGCCAGCAGTTTACGAGGGAGAGAGACCCAGTACTTC	CASSLRGRETQYF
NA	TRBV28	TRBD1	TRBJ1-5	TGTGCCAGCAGTAACGCGGACAGGGGAGATCAGCCCCAGCATTTT	CASSNADRGDQPQHF
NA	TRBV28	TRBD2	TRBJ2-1	TGTGCCAGCAGTCTAGCGGGAGGGCCCTATGAGCAGTTCTTC	CASSLAGGPYEQFF
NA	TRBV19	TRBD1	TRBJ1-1	TGTGCCAGTAGTATCCGGGACAGTAACACTGAAGCTTTCTTT	CASSIRDSNTEAFF
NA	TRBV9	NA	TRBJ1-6	TGTGCCAGCAGCGGTACAGGGAAGAATTCACCCCTCCACTTT	CASSGTGKNSPLHF
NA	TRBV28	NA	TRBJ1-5	TGTGCCAGCAGTTTATTTGCCAGGGGCCTATATAGCAATCAGCCCCAGCATTTT	CASSLFARGLYSNQPQHF
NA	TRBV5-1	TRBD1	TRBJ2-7	TGCGCCAGCATATCAGAGGAGGCAGGGGGACACGAGCAGTACTTC	CASISEEAGGHEQYF
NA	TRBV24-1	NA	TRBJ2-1	TGTGCCACCAGTGATTTGTTTCAGAACAATGAGCAGTTCTTC	CATSDLFQNNEQFF
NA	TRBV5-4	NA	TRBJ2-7	TGTGCCAGCAGCTTGGCCGCAGCCTACGAGCAGTACTTC	CASSLAAAYEQYF
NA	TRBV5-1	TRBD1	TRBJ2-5	TGCGCCAGCAGCTCCGGGACAGAGATCCAAGAGACCCAGTACTTC	CASSSGTEIQETQYF
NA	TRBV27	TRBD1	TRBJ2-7	TGTGCCAGCGGATACAGGGGGGCCTACGAGCAGTACTTC	CASGYRGAYEQYF
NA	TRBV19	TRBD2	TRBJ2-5	TGTGCCAGTAGTCCCCTGATGCGGGGGGGCCAAGAGACCCAGTACTTC	CASSPLMRGGQETQYF
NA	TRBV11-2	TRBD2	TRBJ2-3	TGTGCCAGCAGCCAAAGACTAGCGGCTAGCACAGATACGCAGTATTTT	CASSQRLAASTDTQYF
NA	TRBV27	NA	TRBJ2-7	TGTGCCAGCAGTTTTCAGGTTACCTACGAGCAGTACTTC	CASSFQVTYEQYF
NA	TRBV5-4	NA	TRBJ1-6	TGTGCCACCTGGGTTGGGGGCAACTATAATTCACCCCTCCACTTT	CATWVGGNYNSPLHF
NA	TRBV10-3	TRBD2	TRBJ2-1	TGTGCCATCAGTGAGTCAAGCGGGAGCGGTAATGAGCAGTTCTTC	CAISESSGSGNEQFF
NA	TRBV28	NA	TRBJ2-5	TGTGCCAGCAGTTTGCTCCCCCAGGGTTCCCCAAAGACCCAGTACTTC	CASSLLPQGSPKTQYF
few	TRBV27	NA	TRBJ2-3	TGTGCCAGCAGTCCGACTATTACCACAGATACGCAGTATTTT	CASSPTITTDTQYF
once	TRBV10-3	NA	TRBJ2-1	TGTGCCATCAGTGAGTCGAATCGGGGGAGCTCCTACAATGAGCAGTTCTTC	CAISESNRGSSYNEQFF
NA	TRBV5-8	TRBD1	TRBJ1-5	TGTGCCAGCAGTCCGTTGACAGGGAGGTACCAGCCCCAGCATTTT	CASSPLTGRYQPQHF
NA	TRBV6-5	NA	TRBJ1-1	TGTGCCAGCAGTTCCCGACAGGTCGGGGAAGCTTTCTTT	CASSSRQVGEAFF
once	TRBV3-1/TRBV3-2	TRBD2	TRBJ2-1	TGTGCCAGCAGCCAATTAAGCGGGGGGGCCAATGAGCAGTTCTTC	CASSQLSGGANEQFF
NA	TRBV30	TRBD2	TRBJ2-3	TGTGCCTGGAGTGGTAGCGGGAGGGCCACAGATACGCAGTATTTT	CAWSGSGRATDTQYF
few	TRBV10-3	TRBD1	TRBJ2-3	TGTGCCATCCAACAGGGGACAGATACGCAGTATTTT	CAIQQGTDTQYF
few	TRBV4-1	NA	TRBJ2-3	TGCGCCAGCAGACGGAGGGACGGGACAGATACGCAGTATTTT	CASRRRDGTDTQYF
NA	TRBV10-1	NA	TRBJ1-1	TGCGCCAGCAGCGCGGACAGTTACACTGAAGCTTTCTTT	CASSADSYTEAFF
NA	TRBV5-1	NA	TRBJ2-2	TGCGCCAGCCAGAGGGAGGGGGCGAACACCGGGGAGCTGTTTTTT	CASQREGANTGELFF
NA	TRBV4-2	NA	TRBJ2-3	TGTGCCAGCAGCCAAGTCCCCCAAGCTGAAGAGGGTACAGATACGCAGTATTTT	CASSQVPQAEEGTDTQYF
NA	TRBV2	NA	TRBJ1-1	TGTGCCAGCAGGGGACAACCGAACACTGAAGCTTTCTTT	CASRGQPNTEAFF